Listed here are 30 T cell receptor beta chains from one sample, sequenced in a study of blood T cell repertoires in COVID-19. Profiling relied on immunoSEQ multiplex PCR, and the TCRdb table lists in-frame clones only, not all of them. The profile shows approximately 480,000 clones, roughly nine tenths of them singletons. Sequenced: peripheral blood. These receptors came from a man aged 18 to 35 with COVID-19, enrolled during active disease.

This clone was counted only a few times. This rearrangement joins TRBV5-1 to TRBJ2-2, with TRBD2 matching over 13 bases. The CDR3 runs 17 residues. From germline, CDR1 is SGHRS and CDR2 YFSETQ. The V segment lost 3 bases and the J segment 1 base; nucleotides outside the gene matches: 3. Here the CDR3 DNA reads TGCGCCAGCAGCTCCTGGACTAGCGGGGGGAACACCGGGGAGCTGTTTTTT. It specifies CASSSWTSGGNTGELFF.

The chain is built from TRBV3-1 (or the pseudogene TRBV3-2) and TRBJ1-6; no clear D. This CDR3 region has 17 residues. V was clipped by 4 bases and J by 0 bases, with 13 bases between them. CDR1 is LGHDT, CDR2 YNNKEL, per germline (reference sequence). The CDR3: CASSLWTSSSYNSPLHF. CDR3 DNA: TGTGCCAGCAGCCTTTGGACTTCCAGCTCCTATAATTCACCCCTCCACTTT.

V and J are TRBV24-1 and TRBJ2-5, with D possibly being TRBD1 (6 bases). Germline V CDR1 and CDR2: KGHDR, SFDVKD. This CDR3 has 16 amino acids. V lost 2 bases and J lost 1, with 13 bases in between. The CDR3 DNA reads TGTGCCACCAGTGATTCCGGGACACTGGGCCAAGAGACCCAGTACTTC. Amino acid sequence: CATSDSGTLGQETQYF.

This chain connects TRBV5-6 to TRBJ2-5; 7 bases line up with TRBD2. Germline CDR1 and CDR2: SGHDT and YYEEEE. This CDR3 region has 16 residues. Germline trimming cut 3 bases from V and 2 bases from J; bases unmatched to any gene: 10. The CDR3 sequence is CASSSRLAIRQETQYF. CDR3 sequence (DNA): TGTGCCAGCAGCTCACGACTAGCTATAAGACAAGAGACCCAGTACTTC.

The V call is TRBV28, the J call TRBJ1-6; D remains unclear. V lost 6 bases and J lost 5, with 11 bases in between. The V gene's germline CDR1 is MDHEN and CDR2 SYDVKM. CDR3 length: 14 residues. Here the CDR3 DNA reads TGTGCCAGCAGGTTCCCAAGCAATAATTCACCCCTCCACTTT. Translation gives CASRFPSNNSPLHF. The variable domain in full, with the rest retrieved from reference TRBV28 and TRBJ1-6, is DVKVTQSSRYLVKRTGEKVFLECVQDMDHENMFWYRQDPGLGLRLIYFSYDVKMKEKGDIPEGYSVSREKKERFSLILESASTNQTSMYLCASRFPSNNSPLHFGNGTRLTVT.

This clone occurred once. The J gene is TRBJ1-1, the V gene TRBV2; D is uncertain. Germline values: CDR1 SNHLY, CDR2 FYNNEI. V gave up 6 bases and J gave up 0 bases, with 8 bases separating them. The CDR3 is made up of 13 amino acids. The CDR3 sequence: CASRGTLNTEAFF. The CDR3 DNA sequence: TGTGCCAGCAGGGGCACATTGAACACTGAAGCTTTCTTT. Full variable domain (outside the CDR3, taken from reference TRBV2 and TRBJ1-1): EPEVTQTPSHQVTQMGQEVILRCVPISNHLYFYWYRQILGQKVEFLVSFYNNEISEKSEIFDDQFSVERPDGSNFTLKIRSTKLEDSAMYFCASRGTLNTEAFFGQGTRLTVV.

V and J are TRBV6-4 and TRBJ1-3; tentative D call: TRBD1 (6 bases). CDR1 and CDR2 from the germline V gene are MRHNA and SNTAGT. The germline V and J ends were trimmed by 2 bases and 4 bases, with 12 bases remaining between them. The CDR3 has 15 residues. The CDR3: CASSDPGQLGNTIYF. The CDR3 DNA reads TGTGCCAGCAGTGACCCTGGACAGCTCGGAAACACCATATATTTT.

The genes are TRBV12-3 or TRBV12-4 and TRBJ1-1; D is undetermined. The CDR3 length is 13 residues. The V and J ends lost 6 bases and 2 bases respectively, with 10 bases between them. The CDR3 DNA follows: TGTGCCAGCAGAAAGCCGGGAAACACTGAAGCTTTCTTT. This translates into CASRKPGNTEAFF.

The CDR3 here is CASSPSGSADTQYF. DNA for the CDR3: TGTGCCAGCAGCCCCAGCGGGAGCGCAGATACGCAGTATTTT. The rearrangement joins TRBV7-9 to TRBJ2-3; 8 positions agree with TRBD2. Per germline, CDR1 SEHNR and CDR2 FQNEAQ (reference sequence). The CDR3 totals 14 residues. J gave up 4 bases and V 5 bases, and 5 bases lay outside the gene matches.

The chain combines TRBV6-5 with TRBJ1-4; D might be TRBD1 (5 bases). The CDR3 runs 14 residues. Trimming took off 5 bases at V and 7 bases at J, with 14 bases between the two ends. Per the germline V gene, CDR1 is MNHEY and CDR2 is SVGAGI. The CDR3 here is CASSPQGYGEKLFF. The CDR3 bases are TGTGCCAGCAGTCCGCAGGGATACGGTGAAAAACTGTTTTTT.

The rearrangement links TRBV3-1 (or the pseudogene TRBV3-2) to TRBJ2-6; D gene unclear. CDR3 size: 15 residues. The germline gives CDR1 LGHDT, CDR2 YNNKEL (reference sequence). V gave up 2 bases and J gave up 0 bases, with 5 bases separating them. CDR3 nucleotide sequence: TGTGCCAGCAGCCAACAGGCCTCTGGGGCCAACGTCCTGACTTTC. Translating it yields CASSQQASGANVLTF.

On this clone: The same CDR3 is also encoded by other DNA sequences in this sample. This chain uses TRBV7-9 with TRBJ2-1; D perhaps matches TRBD1 (5 bases). CDR3 length: 15 residues. Germline values: CDR1 SEHNR, CDR2 FQNEAQ (reference sequence). V was pared by 5 bases and J by 1 base, with 12 bases between. The CDR3 nucleotides read TGTGCCAGCAGCCCCCAAGGGGCGTCCTACAATGAGCAGTTCTTC. Protein: CASSPQGASYNEQFF.

This clone was counted once. The CDR3 here is CASSKREISTGELFF. The CDR3 nucleotides read TGTGCCAGTAGTAAGCGGGAGATATCCACCGGGGAGCTGTTTTTT. The chain uses TRBV19 and TRBJ2-2, with 8 bases matching TRBD2. V was clipped by 4 bases and J by 4 bases; unmatched bases: 5. The CDR3 covers 15 residues. Per germline, CDR1 LNHDA and CDR2 SQIVND (reference sequence). Full variable domain (rest looked up from reference TRBV19 and TRBJ2-2): DGGITQSPKYLFRKEGQNVTLSCEQNLNHDAMYWYRQDPGQGLRLIYYSQIVNDFQKGDIAEGYSVSREKKESFPLTVTSAQKNPTAFYLCASSKREISTGELFFGEGSRLTVL.

The J gene is TRBJ1-1, the V gene TRBV7-9; unclear D gene. This CDR3 region has 13 residues. CDR1 SEHNR and CDR2 FQNEAQ come from the germline V gene (reference sequence). Trimming took off 5 bases at V and 11 bases at J, with 18 bases between the two ends. CDR3 sequence reads: CASSPNALLEAFF. The CDR3, as DNA: TGTGCCAGCAGCCCCAACGCCCTATTGGAGGCTTTCTTT.

J is TRBJ1-6 and V is TRBV13, with a tentative D call TRBD1 (5 bases). This CDR3 has 14 residues. The germline CDR1 and CDR2 sequences are PRHDT and FYEKMQ (reference sequence). V lost 4 bases, J lost 6 bases, and 10 bases lay in between. The CDR3 spells CASSSGRANSPLHF. For the CDR3, the DNA is TGTGCCAGCAGCTCAGGGCGGGCTAATTCACCCCTCCACTTT.

The V call is TRBV7-2, the J call TRBJ2-7; D is unclear. Germline-derived CDR1 and CDR2 are SGHTA and FQGNSA. This CDR3 spans 14 amino acids. Trimming removed 1 base from V and 3 bases from J, with 10 bases in between. Here the CDR3 DNA reads TGTGCCAGCAGCTTAGGGTTTGGCGGCTACGAGCAGTACTTC. This translates into CASSLGFGGYEQYF.

On this clone itself: Different DNA sequences within this sample yield the same CDR3. The rearrangement joins TRBV14 to TRBJ2-7; unclear D gene. Germline CDR1 SGHDN, CDR2 FVKESK. This CDR3 spans 11 amino acids. Trimming removed 3 bases from V and 4 bases from J, with 4 bases in between. For the CDR3, the DNA is TGTGCCAGCAGCCACTCGTACGAGCAGTACTTC. This codes for CASSHSYEQYF.

Comment on this clone: Other DNA sequences within the sample encode an identical CDR3. V is TRBV20-1 and J is TRBJ2-7, with D uncertain. Per germline, CDR1 DFQATT and CDR2 SNEGSKA (reference sequence). V gave up 3 bases and J gave up 1 base, with 10 bases separating them. This CDR3 has 13 residues. CDR3 amino acids: CSASPGTSYEQYF. The CDR3 coding sequence is TGCAGTGCTAGTCCAGGAACGTCCTACGAGCAGTACTTC.

This clone is a singleton in its sample. The chain has TRBV27 and TRBJ2-3; weak D call: TRBD2 (6 bases). From germline, CDR1 is MNHEY and CDR2 SMNVEV (reference sequence). The CDR3 has 15 amino acids. The germline V and J ends were trimmed by 3 bases and 1 base, with 11 bases remaining between them. For the CDR3, the DNA is TGTGCCAGCAGTTTGGGCGGGACGGGCACAGATACGCAGTATTTT. This sequence encodes CASSLGGTGTDTQYF.

V usage is TRBV19 and J usage is TRBJ1-4; D may be TRBD1 (5 bases). V was trimmed by 0 bases and J by 5 bases, leaving 16 bases between them. CDR1 is LNHDA, CDR2 SQIVND, per germline (reference sequence). The CDR3 has 17 residues. The DNA for the CDR3 is TGTGCCAGTAGTATAGATCTATTGGCAGGGCCAAATGAAAAACTGTTTTTT. This codes for CASSIDLLAGPNEKLFF. Complete variable domain (other parts from reference TRBV19 and TRBJ1-4): DGGITQSPKYLFRKEGQNVTLSCEQNLNHDAMYWYRQDPGQGLRLIYYSQIVNDFQKGDIAEGYSVSREKKESFPLTVTSAQKNPTAFYLCASSIDLLAGPNEKLFFGSGTQLSVL.

This chain links TRBV7-6 with TRBJ1-6; D gene uncertain. CDR3 size: 16 residues. Germline V gene sequence: CDR1 SGHVS, CDR2 FNYEAQ. Trimming removed 4 bases from V and 6 bases from J, with 16 bases in between. The CDR3 sequence is CASSSDGGSGNSPLHF. The DNA of the CDR3 is TGTGCCAGCAGCTCTGACGGAGGATCCGGTAATTCACCCCTCCACTTT.

A word on this clone: Sequence at one end of the junction differs from germline and may be a read error. The genes are TRBV7-7 and TRBJ2-2; 9 bases agree with TRBD1. Looked up from germline, CDR1 is SSHAT and CDR2 is FNYEAQ (reference sequence). The CDR3 spans 13 residues. The CDR3 coding sequence is TGTGCTAGCAGCCCCGACAGGGGGACCGAGCTGTTTTTT. As protein: CASSPDRGTELFF.

As DNA, the CDR3 is TGTGCCAGTACCCCTTCCGAGAACAGGGTATACAACGGGGAGCTGTTTTTT. Translation: CASTPSENRVYNGELFF. The gene calls are TRBV19 and TRBJ2-2; perhaps TRBD1 as D (6 bases). This CDR3 has 17 amino acids. V was cut by 7 bases and J by 7 bases, with 25 bases left in between. Per the germline V gene, CDR1 is LNHDA and CDR2 is SQIVND (reference sequence).

The chain joins TRBV12-3 or TRBV12-4 to TRBJ1-5; D remains ambiguous. V was trimmed by 3 bases and J by 3 bases, leaving 6 bases between them. The CDR3 is 13 residues long. CDR3 amino acids: CASSFRLNQPQHF. CDR3 DNA sequence: TGTGCCAGCAGTTTTCGTCTCAATCAGCCCCAGCATTTT.

The chain recombines TRBV5-5 with TRBJ1-2, with D possibly being TRBD1 (6 bases). V lost 0 bases and J 4 bases, leaving 16 bases between the germline ends. Germline V gene lookup returns CDR1 SGHKS and CDR2 YYEKEE (reference sequence). The CDR3 consists of 16 residues. CDR3 residues: CASSLANSLGGYGYTF. The CDR3 bases are TGTGCCAGCAGCTTGGCCAACAGCCTAGGGGGCTATGGCTACACCTTC.

The V call is TRBV10-3, the J call TRBJ1-1; D remains unclear. Germline V lookup: CDR1 ENHRY, CDR2 SYGVKD. V was shortened by 3 bases and J by 4 bases, with 12 bases between the two germline ends. The CDR3 sequence is 14 residues long. The CDR3: CAISDRSGGTEAFF. CDR3 DNA sequence: TGTGCCATCAGTGACAGGTCAGGAGGCACTGAAGCTTTCTTT.

The chain uses TRBV4-2 and TRBJ1-2; possible D gene TRBD1, 6 bases. Trimming stripped 4 bases from V and 2 bases from J, with 8 bases between. Germline values: CDR1 LGHNA, CDR2 YNFKEQ. The CDR3 consists of 13 residues. CDR3 bases: TGTGCCAGCAGCCCCCAGGGGAACTATGGCTACACCTTC. Its protein product is CASSPQGNYGYTF.

This chain uses TRBV7-3 with TRBJ1-1; D uncertain. Germline loops: CDR1 SGHTA, CDR2 FQGTGA. V was pared by 1 base and J by 1 base, with 7 bases between. The CDR3 sequence is 14 residues long. The CDR3 is CASSLSPGNTEAFF. CDR3 DNA: TGTGCCAGCAGCTTAAGTCCAGGGAACACTGAAGCTTTCTTT. The whole variable domain, filled in from reference TRBV7-3 and TRBJ1-1, reads GAGVSQTPSNKVTEKGKYVELRCDPISGHTALYWYRQSLGQGPEFLIYFQGTGAADDSGLPNDRFFAVRPEGSVSTLKIQRTERGDSAVYLCASSLSPGNTEAFFGQGTRLTVV.

The rearrangement links TRBV9 to TRBJ2-3; no definite D call. Germline CDR1 SGDLS, CDR2 YYNGEE. CDR3 length: 15 amino acids. Trimming cost V 0 bases and J 4 bases, with 12 bases left between them. CDR3 nucleotides: TGTGCCAGCAGCGTAGCCCCAACAAACGCAGATACGCAGTATTTT. Translated: CASSVAPTNADTQYF.

The genes are TRBV6-1 and TRBJ2-2; tentative D call: TRBD2 (6 bases). This CDR3 spans 17 amino acids. CDR1 and CDR2 from the germline V gene are MNHNS and SASEGT. V lost 3 bases and J lost 7, with 21 bases in between. CDR3 sequence: CASSDPGGTRGSGELFF. The CDR3 region has the DNA TGTGCCAGCAGTGATCCTGGGGGGACTCGGGGTAGCGGGGAGCTGTTTTTT.